The T cell receptor (beta chain) described here comes from a study of tumor-infiltrating lymphocytes in oesophageal squamous cell carcinoma. V shed 5 bases and J 4 bases; nucleotides not matched to a gene: 6. This CDR3 has 16 residues. TCRdb redid the calling of the PCR reads with MiXCR, one entry per CDR3 protein. Of under 20,000 distinct CDR3 sequences listed, around half are singletons. This sequence joins TRBV7-1 and TRBJ2-3, with 13 nucleotides matching TRBD2. Being an ORF, TRBV7-1 has a function that is uncertain. This clonotype originated in a female donor with esophageal squamous cell carcinoma. Sequencing used esophageal tumor tissue. The CDR3 DNA sequence: TGTGCCAGCAGCCTCCGAGGACTAGCGGGAGCAGATACGCAGTATTTT. Translating gives CASSLRGLAGADTQYF.